The rows below give T cell receptor beta chains drawn from one sample of a study of read filtering for tumor transcriptome and immune sequencing. One entry per CDR3 protein results from TCRdb running MiXCR on the reads. The sample shows approximately 23,000 distinct CDR3 sequences, around a fifth of them seen only once. What was sequenced was a population of CD138-negative cells sorted from bone marrow. These receptor sequences come from a donor at least 40 years old with multiple myeloma. The CDR3 runs from the conserved cysteine through the conserved F or W. D genes are given only for firm matches. Size tells how often a clone was seen (once, few, many) or the class of an expanded clone, and some rows leave it out.

-	TRBJ2-1	TRBV6-2/TRBV6-3	many	TGTGCCAGCAGTTACGGGGGGCTCGTCAATAATGAGCAGTTCTTC	CASSYGGLVNNEQFF
TRBD2	TRBJ2-3	TRBV28	many	TGTGCCAGCAGTCCGACGACTAGCGGGAGAGCTAGCACAGATACGCAGTATTTT	CASSPTTSGRASTDTQYF
-	TRBJ1-2	TRBV29-1	many	TGCAGCGTTGCCGGGGGCCTGGACTATGGCTACACCTTC	CSVAGGLDYGYTF
TRBD2	TRBJ2-1	TRBV28	many	TGTGCCAGCAGACTAGCGGGATGGTCCAATGAGCAGTTCTTC	CASRLAGWSNEQFF
-	TRBJ2-7	TRBV7-6	many	TGTGCCAGCAGCTTATTACCCCTCGCGGGCGGAGCCTACGAGCAGTACTTC	CASSLLPLAGGAYEQYF
-	TRBJ2-1	TRBV12-3/TRBV12-4	many	TGTGCCAGCAGTTTATTAGATGAGCAGTTCTTC	CASSLLDEQFF
-	TRBJ1-1	TRBV5-1	many	TGCGCCAGCAGCTCTCTAGGGTACACTGAAGCTTTCTTT	CASSSLGYTEAFF
TRBD2	TRBJ2-3	TRBV7-2	many	TGTGCCAGCAGCTTAGCTGGACTAGTGGATACGCAGTATTTT	CASSLAGLVDTQYF
-	TRBJ2-7	TRBV20-1	many	TGCAGTGCTAGAGGAACAGGCCCCTCCTACGAGCAGTACTTC	CSARGTGPSYEQYF
-	TRBJ1-2	TRBV29-1	many	TGCAGCGTTGAAGTCAACTATGGCTACACCTTC	CSVEVNYGYTF
TRBD2	TRBJ2-7	TRBV7-2	many	TGTGCCAGCAGCTTAGGTGGCGGGGGGCGGACATCTCCGGACGAGCAGTACTTC	CASSLGGGGRTSPDEQYF
-	TRBJ2-7	TRBV29-1	many	TGCAGCGTTGGGGGGGAGTACGAGCAGTACTTC	CSVGGEYEQYF
TRBD2	TRBJ2-1	TRBV2	many	TGTGCCAGCAGTGAACTAGCGGGAGTGTTGGGTGAGCAGTTCTTC	CASSELAGVLGEQFF
-	TRBJ2-1	TRBV29-1	many	TGCAGCGTCACCCGGACCAACAATGAGCAGTTCTTC	CSVTRTNNEQFF
-	TRBJ2-1	TRBV7-9	many	TGTGCCAGCAGCGACCAATACAATGAGCAGTTCTTC	CASSDQYNEQFF
-	TRBJ2-3	TRBV24-1	many	TGTGCCACCAGTGAGGTGGGCACAGATACGCAGTATTTT	CATSEVGTDTQYF
-	TRBJ2-1	TRBV5-1	many	TGCGCCAGCAGCTTTACAGCGGGCAACAATGAGCAGTTCTTC	CASSFTAGNNEQFF
TRBD1	TRBJ1-1	TRBV20-1	many	TGCAGTGCTAGAGACCAGGGGGCGAGGACTGAAGCTTTCTTT	CSARDQGARTEAFF
TRBD2	TRBJ2-2	TRBV25-1	many	TGTGCCAGCCAGCTAGCGGGAGTTAACGGGGAGCTGTTTTTT	CASQLAGVNGELFF
TRBD1	TRBJ1-5	TRBV28	many	TGTGCCAGCAGTTCCCCGGACAGGCCCAATCAGCCCCAGCATTTT	CASSSPDRPNQPQHF
-	TRBJ2-5	TRBV2	many	TGTGCCAGCAGTGTAGGGGCGGAGACCCAGTACTTC	CASSVGAETQYF
-	TRBJ2-1	TRBV29-1	many	TGCAGCGTCCAGGACGTCGGATACTACAATGAGCAGTTCTTC	CSVQDVGYYNEQFF
-	TRBJ2-7	TRBV29-1	many	TGCAGCGGGGGGGACAGAACCCCCTACGAGCAGTACTTC	CSGGDRTPYEQYF
-	TRBJ1-2	TRBV2	many	TGTGCCAGCACCAGCGTCTTCTCCAACTATGGCTACACCTTC	CASTSVFSNYGYTF
-	TRBJ2-1	TRBV5-1	many	TGCGCCAGCAGCTTGGATGGGGCGTACAATGAGCAGTTCTTC	CASSLDGAYNEQFF
-	TRBJ1-4	TRBV19	many	TGTGCCAGTAGTATTGACAGCACAACTAATGAAAAACTGTTTTTT	CASSIDSTTNEKLFF
TRBD2	TRBJ2-1	TRBV11-2	medium-sized	TGTGCCAGCAGCTTAAACATACTAGCGGGAGTAGTGTTCTTC	CASSLNILAGVVFF
TRBD2	TRBJ2-1	TRBV2	many	TGTGCCAGCACGGAGGGAGGGTCCTACAATGAGCAGTTCTTC	CASTEGGSYNEQFF
-	TRBJ2-1	TRBV29-1	many	TGCAGCGTTGTTATGAGCTCCTACAATGAGCAGTTCTTC	CSVVMSSYNEQFF
-	TRBJ1-2	TRBV11-2	many	TGTGCCAGCAGTCAGTCCCAATATGGCTACACCTTC	CASSQSQYGYTF
-	TRBJ2-1	TRBV20-1	many	TGCAGTGCTAGAGATTTAGTGGGTTCCTACAATGAGCAGTTCTTC	CSARDLVGSYNEQFF
-	TRBJ1-2	TRBV2	many	TGTGCCAGCAGGACTGCCTACCACAGATCCGCTAACTATGGCTACACCTTC	CASRTAYHRSANYGYTF
-	TRBJ2-7	TRBV7-8	many	TGTGCCAGCAGCTTAGGTCGGCAGGCCGGTGAGCAGTACTTC	CASSLGRQAGEQYF
TRBD2	TRBJ2-2	TRBV11-3	medium-sized	TGTGCCAGCAGCTTGAAGGGACTAGCGGCCCCCGGGGAGCTGTTTTTT	CASSLKGLAAPGELFF
-	TRBJ2-1	TRBV20-1	-	TGCAGTGCTGGAGATGGGGGGAATGGGCAGTTCTTC	CSAGDGGNGQFF
-	TRBJ2-7	TRBV3-1	-	TGTGCCAGCAGCCAAATCGGCCGACGCTCCTACGAGCAGTACTTC	CASSQIGRRSYEQYF
TRBD1	TRBJ1-2	TRBV2	many	TGTGCCGAGTCGACAGGGATCTATGGCTACACCTTC	CAESTGIYGYTF
TRBD1	TRBJ2-3	TRBV24-1	many	TGTGCCACCAGTGATCCTTTTGGCCGGGGACAGGGGCGCACAGATACGCAGTATTTT	CATSDPFGRGQGRTDTQYF